This T cell receptor beta chain was identified during a study of T cell responses to AZD1222 COVID-19 vaccine. Broader study findings: Repertoire sampling occurred only after the peak T cell response. Among spike-specific TCRs, nearly half reportedly target unmutated variant regions. After two AZD1222 doses, spike-specific TCR breadth and depth rose versus day 0.

This clone has a handful of counts. Its antigen is undetermined. Sequencing was performed with immunoSEQ multiplex PCR; in TCRdb, only in-frame clones are kept and a portion is missing. The profile shows under 120,000 clones, roughly nine tenths of them singletons. The CDR3 has 13 amino acids. Germline assignment: CDR1 LNHDA and CDR2 SQIVND (reference sequence). V was pared by 6 bases and J by 9 bases, with 15 bases between. This chain joins TRBV19 and TRBJ2-1; D not resolved. This TCR came from an adult in good health. The source material was peripheral blood, sampled on day 0 of AZD1222 vaccination. CDR3 in amino acids: CASSLGSLVEQFF. In DNA form, the CDR3 reads TGTGCCAGTAGCCTGGGTAGTTTAGTTGAGCAGTTCTTC.